The next 10 T cell receptor beta chains were all read from a single sample in a study of CD8+ T cells in alopecia areata. This sample's treatment: oral pan-JAK inhibitor, 5-10 mg twice daily. The authors extracted RNA and reverse transcribed it into cDNA as the sequencing template. Produced via immunoSEQ multiplex PCR; TCRdb's table is partial and in-frame only. The sample consists of approximately 210,000 clones, about 65% of them appearing once. The sample was CD4+ T cells sorted from blood, taken around week 50, from a patient treated with tofacitinib. Source of these receptors: a human donor with alopecia areata.

The sample holds many counts of this clone. The chain uses TRBV7-2 and TRBJ2-1, with D possibly matching TRBD1 (6 bases). This CDR3 has 15 residues. Germline CDR1 reads SGHTA; CDR2 reads FQGNSA. The V end was cut by 4 bases, the J end by 10 bases, with 20 bases between. CDR3 sequence reads: CASSSLRDKVREQFF. The CDR3 DNA sequence: TGTGCCAGCAGCTCACTCCGGGACAAGGTACGCGAGCAGTTCTTC.

The chain is built from TRBV25-1 and TRBJ2-7; D possibly corresponds to TRBD1 (5 bases). V lost 4 bases and J 6 bases, leaving 19 bases between the germline ends. This CDR3 has 15 amino acids. The V gene's germline CDR1 is MGHDK and CDR2 SYGVNS. The CDR3 sequence is CASSAGRQGLGEQYF. The DNA of the CDR3 is TGTGCCAGCAGTGCCGGGCGGCAGGGCCTCGGCGAGCAGTACTTC.

In this sample, this clone turned up a few times. V and J are TRBV18 and TRBJ2-1; 11 bases are shared with TRBD2. The CDR3 loop spans 16 amino acids. Germline-derived CDR1 and CDR2 are KGHSH and LQKENI. The J segment lost 4 bases and the V segment lost 3 bases, leaving 5 bases of the junction unmatched. The CDR3 here is CASSPPTSGKYNEQFF. The CDR3, as DNA: TGTGCCAGCTCACCTCCGACTAGCGGGAAATACAATGAGCAGTTCTTC.

J is TRBJ2-7 and V is TRBV7-2, with D perhaps TRBD2 (6 bases). Germline V gene sequence: CDR1 SGHTA, CDR2 FQGNSA. CDR3 length equals 15 residues. V was shortened by 6 bases and J by 0 bases, with 15 bases between the two germline ends. The CDR3 DNA sequence: TGTGCCAGCAGTCGGGGGACCGTAAGCTCCTACGAGCAGTACTTC. Translation gives CASSRGTVSSYEQYF.

The V call is TRBV29-1, the J call TRBJ2-2; either TRBD1 or TRBD2 may supply D (7 bases each). The CDR3 is made up of 13 amino acids. The ends were cut back, 7 bases at V and 4 bases at J, with 13 bases in the middle. Germline V lookup: CDR1 SQVTM, CDR2 ANQGSEA. CDR3 sequence (DNA): TGCAGCGGGGGGGGACAGCGCACCGGGGAGCTGTTTTTT. This encodes CSGGGQRTGELFF.

This clone was counted a single time. CDR3: CASNWEDTQYF. CDR3 bases: TGTGCCAGCAATTGGGAAGATACGCAGTATTTT. The V gene is TRBV2, the J gene TRBJ2-3; no firm D call. Germline V CDR1 and CDR2: SNHLY, FYNNEI. V lost 7 bases and J 5 bases, leaving 7 bases between the germline ends. The CDR3 totals 11 residues.

Points on this clone: Distinct nucleotide sequences in the sample also encode this CDR3. The chain joins TRBV29-1 to TRBJ2-7, with TRBD1 matching 9 bases. V lost 6 bases and J lost 3; bases outside the gene matches: 6. The germline CDR1 and CDR2 sequences are SQVTM and ANQGSEA. This CDR3 is built from 13 residues. The CDR3 coding sequence is TGCAGCGTCCGGACAGGGGTAGTCTACGAGCAGTACTTC. Translation gives CSVRTGVVYEQYF.

This clone was recorded a few times. CDR3 region: CASSFGQGARGYTF. The CDR3 DNA reads TGTGCCAGCAGCTTCGGACAGGGGGCGCGTGGCTACACCTTC. This chain uses TRBV11-2 with TRBJ1-2; TRBD1 aligns across 11 bases. The CDR3 length is 14 residues. The V gene's germline CDR1 is SGHAT and CDR2 FQNNGV. Trimming at V came to 3 bases and at J to 7 bases, leaving 4 bases not matched to a gene.

This clone has just a few counts. The J gene is TRBJ1-6, the V gene TRBV5-1, with 8 bases that match TRBD1. V lost 3 bases to trimming and J lost 8 bases; unmatched junction nucleotides: 4. The CDR3 length is 14 residues. The germline CDR1 and CDR2 sequences are SGHRS and YFSETQ. CDR3 loop: CASSSTGADSPLHF. The CDR3 nucleotides read TGCGCCAGCAGCTCGACAGGGGCAGATTCACCCCTCCACTTT.

This clone was seen only once. The chain couples TRBV7-7 to TRBJ2-7; 8 nucleotides line up with TRBD1. V dropped 5 bases and J dropped 4; count of bases not matched to a gene: 4. CDR3 size: 13 residues. Looked up from germline, CDR1 is SSHAT and CDR2 is FNYEAQ (reference sequence). The CDR3 here is CASSAGTGYEQYF. Written as DNA, the CDR3 is TGTGCCAGCAGCGCCGGGACAGGTTACGAGCAGTACTTC.